The T cell receptor (beta chain) described here comes from a study of shared clonotypes between healthy human individuals. Germline CDR1 SQVTM, CDR2 ANQGSEA. CDR3 size: 10 residues. V shed 6 bases and J shed 10 bases, with 12 bases lying between them. Repertoires were generated with immunoSEQ multiplex PCR, while TCRdb's copy carries only in-frame clones and drops some. The repertoire holds about 1.5 million clones, roughly 96% seen once, with approximately 1% in the top ten. This clone was recorded only once. The TCR comes from a man aged 25-45 years in good health. The sequencing sample was made of naive CD4+ T cells sorted from blood. As for subset: CD45RA+ positively selected. This chain uses TRBV29-1 with TRBJ1-1; tentative D call: TRBD1 (5 bases). The CDR3 DNA reads TGCAGCGTCGTGAGGGGAGTAGCTTTCTTT. Its translation is CSVVRGVAFF. The full variable domain, its missing parts supplied by reference TRBV29-1 and TRBJ1-1, is SAVISQKPSRDICQRGTSLTIQCQVDSQVTMMFWYRQQPGQSLTLIATANQGSEATYESGFVIDKFPISRPNLTFSTLTVSNMSPEDSSIYLCSVVRGVAFFGQGTRLTVV.